This T cell receptor (beta chain) was recorded in a study of blood T cell repertoires in COVID-19 (TCRdb year 2020). About the investigation overall: Samples covering the acute and convalescent phases of COVID-19 were provided by collaborators in the United States, Italy and Spain. Nearly every sample came with metadata listing a de-identified subject ID, COVID-19 status, age in years and sex. The material from the prospective study consisted of cDNA or gDNA derived from T cells, B-cell-depleted T cells, or PBMCs. The repertoires were made available in a free public database intended to serve as a resource for research on the immune response to SARS-CoV-2. The samples were drawn from two sources: the first 160 participants of the ongoing ImmuneRACE study, and 1,200 or so subjects contributed by 6 global collaborators. Subjects who had been exposed to COVID-19, were actively infected with it, or had recovered from it provided the deeply sampled blood TCRbeta repertoires that made up the dataset. Where available, HLA class I and class II types were obtained from metadata supplied by the sample provider rather than from assay-based typing.

With respect to this clone: Its antigen target is currently unknown. Base-call qualities are not available, and no considerably larger clone is one nucleotide away.

Study-level results and caveats: The quantity of clinical and demographic metadata differed by source and by participant and was supplied without curation.

Each collaborating institution followed its own protocols to collect whole blood in K2EDTA tubes. For TCRbeta analysis, collaborators shipped samples as frozen whole blood, isolated PBMCs, or DNA extracted from either of those sample types. V is cut by 3 bases and J by 1 base, and the space between the germline ends is 13 bases. Spanning cysteine to valine, the CDR3 consists of 15 amino acids. The kept DNA is CDR3 alone, 45 bases in frame from the first base. Based on the germline V gene, the CDR1 and CDR2 sequences are KGHSH and LQKENI. The immunoSEQ Assay, a bias-controlled multiplex PCR, was used to amplify TCRbeta CDR3 regions from genomic DNA. The authors' pipeline ran thus. The number of nucleated cells in each sample was estimated from the amplification of reference gene primers within the assay. Sequence reads were collapsed and filtered to measure the absolute abundance of every unique TCRbeta CDR3 rearrangement. For each sample, productive Simpson clonality was calculated by taking the square root of Simpson's diversity index across productive rearrangements. TCRdb took this table from immuneACCESS and kept in-frame rearrangements with V and J called. Such tables lack part of the clones; where checked against another copy, unresolved V genes explain under half of the gap, and the rest is unexplained. The V and J calls and the clone size are those of that table, but D and trimming were determined from the DNA. The table for this sample lists around 170,000 clones; 88% of them were counted only once. Under 30% of the sample lies in the top ten.

The receptor comes from a man aged 55 to 70 with acute or convalescent COVID-19. The chain uses TRBV18 and TRBJ2-7; a tentative D call is TRBD2 (6 bases match). Sequencing used peripheral blood. The CDR3 reads as follows: CASSPSQGGSYEQYV. The sequence in DNA is TGTGCCAGCTCACCGTCCCAGGGAGGATCCTACGAGCAGTACGTC.